This T cell receptor beta chain was recovered during a study of regulatory T cells in long-lasting Graves disease. A few counts support this clonotype. Library construction for TCR beta used iRepertoire HTBI primers and Arm-PCR of CDR3 regions. MiXCR was run by TCRdb on the multiplex PCR reads, yielding one entry per CDR3 protein. The sample includes 500,000 to 800,000 distinct CDR3 sequences, 25% to 35% seen only once; the top ten take about 42%. The V gene's germline CDR1 is GTSNPN and CDR2 SVGIG (reference sequence). Trimming removed 1 base from V and 4 bases from J; junction bases left unmatched: 1. The CDR3 contains 13 residues. The time point is: persistent/refractory GD, antithyroid drugs over 5 years with positive TRAb. Isolated PBMC RNA provided the starting material for the TCR library.

The rearrangement uses TRBV30 and TRBJ1-2; 9 nucleotides line up with TRBD1. This TCR was sampled from a female donor with Graves disease. The sample in question was peripheral blood mononuclear cells (PBMCs), obtained when the disease was refractory, from a patient treated with antithyroid drugs. CDR3 loop: CAWSADRGYGYTF. The CDR3 DNA follows: TGTGCCTGGAGTGCGGACAGGGGCTATGGCTACACCTTC.